The 14 T cell receptor beta chains below all came from one sample that was sequenced in a study of T and B cells in COVID-19 patients. From blood, about 240-550 ng of genomic DNA served as TRB template. Multiplex PCR with BIOMED2 TRB-A/B primer pools amplified TRB rearrangements. TCRdb itself ran the multiplex PCR reads through MiXCR, one entry per CDR3 protein. This table holds tens of thousands of distinct CDR3 sequences, under 35% found once. The sequenced sample was blood. The receptors derive from a human donor who had recovered from COVID-19.

By frequency in the sample, this clonotype is medium-sized. An end of the junction does not agree with germline; a read error may underlie this. The chain carries TRBV11-3 and TRBJ2-7; 14 bases are shared with TRBD2. CDR1 is SGHNT, CDR2 YENEEA, per germline. This CDR3 comprises 15 residues. The CDR3 bases are TGTGCCAGCAGCATAGAGGGACTAGCGGGGGAGGAGCAGTACTTC. Amino acid sequence: CASSIEGLAGEEQYF. Supplemented by reference TRBV11-3 and TRBJ2-7, the full variable domain reads EAGVVQSPRYKIIEKKQPVAFWCNPISGHNTLYWYLQNLGQGPELLIRYENEEAVDDSQLPKDRFSAERLKGVDSTLKIQPAELGDSAVYLCASSIEGLAGEEQYFGPGTRLTVT.

A remark on this clonotype: This may come from a read error, since a much larger clone is one base off. The V gene is TRBV19, the J gene TRBJ1-4; 10 nucleotides line up with TRBD1. CDR1 is LNHDA and CDR2 is SQIVND in the germline V gene (reference sequence). After removal of 5 bases from V and 5 bases from J, the junction contained 8 bases not matched to a gene. The CDR3 contains 16 residues. In DNA form, the CDR3 reads TGTGCCAGTAGTTCCGGACAGGGGGTTGTAAATGAAAAACTGTTTTTT. Protein product: CASSSGQGVVNEKLFF.

The chain is built from TRBV27 and TRBJ2-2; 7 nucleotides agree with TRBD2. After removal of 6 bases from V and 6 bases from J, the junction contained 7 bases not matched to a gene. The length of the CDR3 is 14 residues. CDR1 is MNHEY and CDR2 is SMNVEV in the germline V gene (reference sequence). CDR3 in amino acids: CASSQDGRAGELFF. CDR3 DNA sequence: TGTGCCAGCAGCCAAGATGGGAGGGCCGGGGAGCTGTTTTTT.

The V gene is TRBV12-3 or TRBV12-4, the J gene TRBJ1-6; TRBD1 agrees at 7 bases. V lost 5 bases, J lost 9 bases, and 4 bases stayed unmatched. This CDR3 region has 13 residues. In nucleotides, the CDR3 is TGTGCCAGCAGTACAGGGGCTATTTCACCCCTCCACTTT. It codes for CASSTGAISPLHF.

This chain joins TRBV7-2 and TRBJ2-2; the match to TRBD2 covers 10 bases. From germline, CDR1 is SGHTA and CDR2 FQGNSA. The ends lost 1 base at V and 10 bases at J; junction bases unmatched: 9. This CDR3 region has 16 residues. This CDR3 is CASSLGSSGGFSELFF. The CDR3 nucleotides are TGTGCCAGCAGCTTAGGGTCTAGCGGGGGCTTCTCGGAGCTGTTTTTT.

This clonotype was seen many times. The chain carries TRBV11-3 and TRBJ1-3; no reliable D call. The CDR3 is made up of 16 amino acids. Germline assignment: CDR1 SGHNT and CDR2 YENEEA. Deletions cut 4 bases from V and 0 bases from J, with 13 bases between. Written as DNA, the CDR3 is TGTGCCAGCAGCTCGCTGAACCTCTACTCTGGAAACACCATATATTTT. Its translation: CASSSLNLYSGNTIYF.

The chain recombines TRBV6-5 with TRBJ1-5, with D maybe TRBD1 (6 bases). CDR1 MNHEY and CDR2 SVGAGI come from the germline V gene. Trimming stripped 2 bases from V and 1 base from J, with 12 bases between. CDR3 length equals 16 residues. The CDR3 sequence: CASSYGGAISNQPQHF. CDR3 nucleotides: TGTGCCAGCAGTTACGGGGGGGCGATCAGCAATCAGCCCCAGCATTTT.

This clonotype was counted only a few times. The chain links TRBV12-3 or TRBV12-4 to TRBJ2-1; no firm D call. This CDR3 spans 15 amino acids. Trimming took 3 bases from V and 6 from J, leaving 15 bases between them. The CDR3 bases are TGTGCCAGCAGTTTGAGAACTTTACAAGGCAATGAGCAGTTCTTC. It specifies CASSLRTLQGNEQFF.

The CDR3: CASSLGREKIHGYTF. CDR3 DNA sequence: TGTGCCAGCAGCTTAGGCAGGGAGAAGATTCATGGCTACACCTTC. V and J are TRBV13 and TRBJ1-2, with a weak D call TRBD1 (5 bases). The CDR3 extends over 15 amino acids. Trimming left V 0 bases short and J 6 bases short, with 14 bases between. Germline V gene data show CDR1 as PRHDT and CDR2 as FYEKMQ (reference sequence).

In its sample, this clonotype was seen a few times. The chain links TRBV12-3 or TRBV12-4 to TRBJ2-1, with no clear D. The CDR3 contains 13 residues. V gave up 7 bases and J gave up 6 bases, with 13 bases separating them. The CDR3 loop reads CASTPRRRNEQFF. CDR3 nucleotides: TGTGCCAGCACCCCCCGCCGACGCAATGAGCAGTTCTTC.

This clonotype has a handful of counts. The V call is TRBV12-3 or TRBV12-4, the J call TRBJ2-3; 7 nucleotides align to TRBD2. The ends lost 6 bases at V and 5 bases at J; junction bases unmatched: 11. The CDR3 contains 15 residues. CDR3: CASSPPKRGGDTQYF. The CDR3 DNA reads TGTGCCAGCAGCCCCCCTAAGCGGGGCGGAGATACGCAGTATTTT.

The V call is TRBV12-3 or TRBV12-4, the J call TRBJ2-5, with D perhaps TRBD2 (6 bases). The CDR3 extends over 15 amino acids. Trimming took 6 bases from V and 5 from J, leaving 19 bases between them. This CDR3 reads CASSWDFSPGETQYF. DNA for the CDR3: TGTGCCAGCAGCTGGGACTTCTCCCCGGGTGAGACCCAGTACTTC.

The chain joins TRBV6-5 to TRBJ1-2; D is undetermined. The CDR3 has 13 amino acids. CDR1 is MNHEY, CDR2 SVGAGI, per germline. Trimming removed 2 bases from V and 8 bases from J, with 12 bases in between. The CDR3 nucleotides are TGTGCCAGCAGTTACCGCTCGGTGGGAGGCTACACCTTC. Translated: CASSYRSVGGYTF.

This clonotype is deemed medium-sized. The V and J genes are TRBV30 and TRBJ2-1, with a tentative D call TRBD1 (5 bases). The length of the CDR3 is 18 residues. Trimming cost V 3 bases and J 0 bases, with 21 bases left between them. Germline V gene data show CDR1 as GTSNPN and CDR2 as SVGIG (reference sequence). CDR3: CAWRGVADHASSYNEQFF. DNA of the CDR3: TGTGCCTGGAGAGGGGTCGCGGACCACGCCAGCTCCTACAATGAGCAGTTCTTC.